The following is a TCR beta chain sequence with its context. Its cognate antigen is unknown. At one end the junction does not follow the germline gene, possibly because of a read error. PCR primers comprised 60 Vbeta and 13 Jbeta primers. Here immunoSEQ multiplex PCR was the method, and the copy in TCRdb shows in-frame clones only, minus some. The data contain about 190,000 clones, 87% of them singletons. These data come from a study of cytomegalovirus exposure and HLA in healthy donors. Study-wide results and limits: There were some public TCRs occurring in many donors, but most TCR sequences were rare. Later analysis associated a missense DCLRE1C variant with TCR beta V- and J-gene trimming. According to the study, 150 to 200 TCR beta chains were cytomegalovirus-associated.

The sample taken for sequencing was PBMCs. The TCR sequence derives from a boy aged 2-15 years in good health and CMV-seronegative.

The CDR3 spells CSSSFTGGELFF. In DNA, the CDR3 is TGTTCCAGCAGCTTTACGGGCGGGGAGCTGTTTTTT. The gene calls are TRBV7-9 and TRBJ2-2, with unresolved D. The CDR3 totals 12 residues. Germline assignment: CDR1 SEHNR and CDR2 FQNEAQ (reference sequence).